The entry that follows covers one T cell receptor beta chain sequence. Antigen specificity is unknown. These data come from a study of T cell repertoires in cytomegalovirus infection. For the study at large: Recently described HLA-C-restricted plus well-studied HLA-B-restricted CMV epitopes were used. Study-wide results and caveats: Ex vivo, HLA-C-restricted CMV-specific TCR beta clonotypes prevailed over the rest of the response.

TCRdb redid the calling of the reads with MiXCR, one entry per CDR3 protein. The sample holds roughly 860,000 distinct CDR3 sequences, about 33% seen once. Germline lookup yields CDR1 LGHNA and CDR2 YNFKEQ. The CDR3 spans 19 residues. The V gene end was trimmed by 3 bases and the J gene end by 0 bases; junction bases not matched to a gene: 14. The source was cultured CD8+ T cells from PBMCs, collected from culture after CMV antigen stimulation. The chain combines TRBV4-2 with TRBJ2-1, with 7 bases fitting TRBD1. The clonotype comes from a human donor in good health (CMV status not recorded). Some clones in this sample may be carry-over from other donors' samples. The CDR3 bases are TGTGCCAGCAGCCAGAATCTGAGGGGGCCGGAGAGCTCCTACAATGAGCAGTTCTTC. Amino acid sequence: CASSQNLRGPESSYNEQFF.